One T cell receptor beta chain is described in this entry. Its target is not known. The CDR3 runs 20 residues. Germline CDR1 and CDR2: MNHEY and SMNVEV (reference sequence). The ends lost 5 bases at V and 0 bases at J; junction bases unmatched: 15. The source of the sample is a study of post-analysis software for immune sequencing data. At the level of the study: Relapsing-remitting, secondary progressive and progressive-relapsing forms of multiple sclerosis all featured among disease courses. Study-wide points: Patients used about 5 TRBV segments, including TRBV5-6, TRBV5-1 and TRBV20-1, more often than controls.

Unique molecular identifiers had been added to the TCR beta cDNA libraries. A population of 1 to 10 million T cells gave rise to about 500,000 cDNA molecules. Each CDR3 protein gets one entry after TCRdb re-called the PCR reads with MiXCR. In the table there are about 760,000 distinct CDR3 sequences, 25% to 30% of which are singletons. The rearrangement joins TRBV27 to TRBJ2-1; the match to TRBD2 covers 11 bases. Sequenced: blood. This clonotype originated in a girl between 10 and 17 years old with multiple sclerosis. In DNA, the CDR3 is TGTGCCAGCAGTACCTATAGGAGGACTAGCGGGTCGAGCTCCTACAATGAGCAGTTCTTC. It encodes CASSTYRRTSGSSSYNEQFF.